This T cell receptor beta chain was obtained from a study of long-term antiretroviral therapy in people with HIV. V shed 5 bases and J 5 bases; nucleotides not matched to a gene: 8. Germline V CDR1 and CDR2: ENHRY, SYGVKD. The CDR3 contains 14 residues. Survey-level resolution applied to immunoSEQ assay v3.0. TCRdb's copy holds only in-frame clones and misses some; the assay was immunoSEQ multiplex PCR. Counted here are some 17,000 clones, about 80% occurring once; the ten biggest clones make up 8.8%. Sequences were derived from unsorted PBMCs, sampled 0.3 years before starting antiretroviral therapy. The J gene is TRBJ1-1, the V gene TRBV10-3; TRBD1 matches 7 bases. The sequence was obtained from a man aged 50-59 years with HIV. In nucleotides, the CDR3 is TGTGCCATCAGTCCCGTAGAGGGGGCGACTGAAGCTTTCTTT. Translating it yields CAISPVEGATEAFF.